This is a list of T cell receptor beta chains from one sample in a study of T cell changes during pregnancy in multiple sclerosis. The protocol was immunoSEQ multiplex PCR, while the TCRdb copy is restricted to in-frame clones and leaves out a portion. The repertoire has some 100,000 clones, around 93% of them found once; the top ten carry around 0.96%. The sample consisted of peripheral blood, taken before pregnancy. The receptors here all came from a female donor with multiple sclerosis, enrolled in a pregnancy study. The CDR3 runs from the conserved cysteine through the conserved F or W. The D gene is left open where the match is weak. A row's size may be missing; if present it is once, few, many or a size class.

CASSIRPSSGRAVSGEQFF	TGTGCCAGTAGTATAAGACCCTCCTCTGGCAGGGCCGTTTCGGGTGAGCAGTTCTTC	TRBV19	TRBJ2-1	.	once
CASGLQGAGDGYTF	TGTGCTAGTGGTTTGCAGGGGGCGGGCGATGGCTACACCTTC	TRBV12-5	TRBJ1-2	TRBD1	.
CASSQQETQYF	TGTGCCAGCAGCCAACAAGAGACCCAGTACTTC	TRBV13	TRBJ2-5	.	once
CASRRTSGTQYF	TGTGCCAGCAGAAGGACTAGCGGTACGCAGTATTTT	TRBV27	TRBJ2-3	TRBD2	.
CASSEVEREPYNEQFF	TGTGCCAGCAGTGAAGTGGAGCGGGAGCCCTACAATGAGCAGTTCTTC	TRBV6-1	TRBJ2-1	TRBD2	.
CSVDDDRVDTGELFF	TGCAGCGTTGACGATGACAGGGTGGACACCGGGGAGCTGTTTTTT	TRBV29-1	TRBJ2-2	TRBD1	.
CASSENRGLHEQYF	TGTGCCAGCTCCGAGAATAGGGGGTTACACGAGCAGTACTTC	TRBV18	TRBJ2-7	.	.
CASSLSSTGALPIF	TGTGCCAGCAGTTTATCATCAACAGGCGCCCTACCTATCTTC	TRBV27	TRBJ2-7	.	.
CASSGSGGLTSADTQYF	TGTGCCAGCAGCGGGTCAGGGGGTCTGACCTCGGCAGATACGCAGTATTTT	TRBV9	TRBJ2-3	TRBD1	.
CASSQSSQGPENSNQPQHF	TGTGCCAGCAGCCAATCTTCCCAGGGGCCAGAAAATAGCAATCAGCCCCAGCATTTT	TRBV4-2	TRBJ1-5	.	.
CASSEARDSQREQFF	TGTGCCAGCAGTGAAGCCCGGGACAGCCAGCGGGAGCAGTTCTTC	TRBV6-1	TRBJ2-1	TRBD1	.
CASSPELGWADTQYF	TGCGCCAGCAGCCCGGAACTAGGGTGGGCAGATACGCAGTATTTT	TRBV5-1	TRBJ2-3	.	once
CASSPGQGVYEQYF	TGTGCCAGCAGTCCGGGACAGGGGGTCTACGAGCAGTACTTC	TRBV2	TRBJ2-7	TRBD1	.
CASSSARGRADTQYF	TGTGCCAGCAGCTCCGCCAGAGGCCGGGCAGATACGCAGTATTTT	TRBV11-2	TRBJ2-3	.	.
CASSYRGTSYNEQFF	TGTGCCAGCAGTTACAGGGGGACCTCCTACAATGAGCAGTTCTTC	TRBV27	TRBJ2-1	TRBD1	.
CAWSVRGTEAFF	TGTGCCTGGAGTGTCCGGGGCACTGAAGCTTTCTTT	TRBV30	TRBJ1-1	.	few
CASSQTSGNYNEQFF	TGTGCCAGCAGCCAGACTAGCGGGAATTACAATGAGCAGTTCTTC	TRBV9	TRBJ2-1	TRBD2	.
CASSSPTGELFF	TGTGCCAGCAGCAGTCCCACCGGGGAGCTGTTTTTT	TRBV27	TRBJ2-2	.	.
CWAAGGPGETQYF	TGTTGGGCAGCGGGAGGGCCAGGGGAGACCCAGTACTTC	TRBV5-6	TRBJ2-5	TRBD2	once
CASSLRDRDTDTQYF	TGTGCCAGCAGCTTACGGGACAGGGACACAGATACGCAGTATTTT	TRBV7-9	TRBJ2-3	TRBD1	.
CASSLVGGVVSGANVLTF	TGTGCCAGCAGCTTGGTGGGGGGAGTTGTCTCTGGGGCCAACGTCCTGACTTTC	TRBV5-5	TRBJ2-6	.	.
CATSRESKSTEAFF	TGTGCCACCAGCAGAGAGAGCAAGTCCACTGAAGCTTTCTTT	TRBV15	TRBJ1-1	.	.